Given below is one TCR beta chain in context. This clonotype has only a few counts. The antigen it recognizes is unknown. No base quality values were provided; no much bigger clone lies one nucleotide off. The sample comes from a study of blood T cells in healthy people across ages (dated by TCRdb to the mid-2010s). With regard to the full study: In model experiments, template switching captured about one uniquely barcoded TCR beta cDNA molecule for every two T cells. Using the same blood draw, the study looked at two additional independent replicas of 1 million unique cDNA reads for two donors, one aged 18 to 30 and the other aged 80 or older. Donors of different ages were randomly distributed across sequencing lanes to avoid experimental bias. The study measured age-related changes in TCR beta repertoire diversity using deep sequencing normalized with unique cDNA molecular identifiers. The donors were divided into four age groups: young (average around 15 years), middle-aged (about 40), aged (about 60) and long-lived (about 79). Overall results and qualifications from the work: The percentage of naive T cells measured by flow cytometry correlated strongly with observed TCR beta diversity. Since profiling was done on bulk unsorted PBMCs, naive and antigen-experienced compartments could not be conclusively compared. As age increased, observed TCR beta diversity per million T cells dropped in a roughly linear way, and a significant reduction was already evident by age 40. Estimates of total diversity based on one million sequenced T cells were considered lower bounds and underestimates. Donor CMV infection status was unknown, potentially confounding age-related changes in expanded clonotypes. Compared with the aged group, more naive CD4+ T cells, fewer expanded clones and increased TCR diversity were shown by the long-lived group, suggesting age selection.

Library preparation was by 5' RACE. The sequencer listed for this sample is Illumina HiSeq 2500. A second roughly 6 to 11 cycle PCR used a sample-barcoded 5' primer and a J-beta primer mix. A unique molecular identifier was introduced onto each TCR beta cDNA molecule by a template-switch 5' adaptor carrying 12 random nucleotides. Each sample yielded at least 2.5 million CDR3-containing paired-end reads. All of the RNA was converted into first-strand cDNA using the Mint cDNA synthesis kit, with a TRBC-specific oligonucleotide serving as the primer. Following uracil-DNA glycosylase treatment, a first 18-cycle PCR with universal primers M1SS and BC2_uni_R was performed on all cDNA. Per the source publication's procedure: Each sample was normalized by randomly selecting 1 million high-quality reads, each carrying a distinct molecular identifier. Instead of being binned into consensus sequences, reads that shared molecular identifiers were thrown out. MiTCR, with a Q25 quality threshold and the strictest error-elimination algorithm, was used for CDR3 identification, clonotype clustering and error correction. A nonparametric unseen species model with Euler transformation was used to estimate a lower bound on total TCR beta diversity. Clones were called with MiXCR by TCRdb after fastp trimmed the public reads at Q25, and only in-frame beta chains were retained. Every CDR3 protein is listed once, alongside the most common genes and DNA of its rows. The V and J calls follow TCRdb's processing rather than the paper's. In all, the sample holds more than 700,000 distinct CDR3 sequences, and 46% of those were seen once. 15% to 20% of the sample lies in the top ten.

Donors were around 37 systemically healthy Caucasian individuals from Russia aged roughly 6 to 90 years. Around 10 milliliters of peripheral blood were collected from each donor into EDTA-treated Vacutainer tubes. PBMCs were isolated by Ficoll-Paque density-gradient centrifugation, with at least 6.5 million obtained per sample. Total RNA, at least 5 micrograms per sample, was extracted from PBMCs with Trizol reagent. The percentages of naive CD45RAhigh/CD27high T cells were determined by flow cytometry on a PBMC aliquot from every donor. The germline V gene specifies SQVTM as CDR1 and ANQGSEA as CDR2. Trimming takes 5 bases off V and 4 bases off J; junction bases not matched to a gene: 10. The CDR3 runs 14 amino acids, cysteine and phenylalanine included. Just the 42-base CDR3 DNA is kept, in frame starting at base 1.

This TCR derives from an elderly man in good health. The rearrangement joined TRBV29-1 to TRBJ1-2; a stretch of 7 junction bases matches TRBD1. The sample consisted of blood. CDR3 region: CSVPKAGQIYGYTF. The DNA is TGCAGCGTTCCAAAAGCGGGACAGATCTATGGCTACACCTTC.